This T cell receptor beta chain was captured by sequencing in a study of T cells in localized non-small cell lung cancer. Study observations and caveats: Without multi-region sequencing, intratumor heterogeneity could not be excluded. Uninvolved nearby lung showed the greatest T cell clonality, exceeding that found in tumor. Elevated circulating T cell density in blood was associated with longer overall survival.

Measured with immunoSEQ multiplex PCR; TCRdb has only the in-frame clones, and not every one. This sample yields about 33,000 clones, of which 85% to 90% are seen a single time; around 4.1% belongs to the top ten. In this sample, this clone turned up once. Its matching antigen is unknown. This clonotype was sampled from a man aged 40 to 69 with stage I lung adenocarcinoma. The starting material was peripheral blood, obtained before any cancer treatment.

The CDR3 DNA sequence: TGTGCCAGCTCACCCCAAACGGGACAGAGTTCCAGCGAGCAGTACTTC. It specifies CASSPQTGQSSSEQYF. This chain connects TRBV18 to TRBJ2-7, with 7 bases that match TRBD1. V lost 3 bases and J lost 6; bases outside the gene matches: 14. The CDR3 has 16 amino acids. CDR1 is KGHSH, CDR2 LQKENI, per germline.